This TCR beta chain was profiled in a study of shared clonotypes between healthy human individuals. Whole-study results and caveats: Clonotype sharing among the donors was expected to vary with sequencing depth.

With respect to this clone: Antigen specificity is unknown.

Every immunoSEQ plate was one replicate of a subset's evenly spread DNA. The method was immunoSEQ multiplex PCR; TCRdb's version includes in-frame clones alone and lacks a portion of them. Of a few million clones listed, approximately 96% were seen once; the top ten hold roughly 0.13%. This clonotype was obtained from a man younger than 30 in good health. The specimen sequenced was naive CD4+ T cells sorted from blood. The subset: CD45RA+ positively selected.

CDR3 amino acids: CASSPQILAGGSYEQYF. CDR3 nucleotides: TGCGCCAGCAGCCCCCAGATACTAGCGGGAGGTTCCTACGAGCAGTACTTC. The rearrangement links TRBV5-1 to TRBJ2-7; TRBD2 agrees at 12 bases. Germline loops: CDR1 SGHRS, CDR2 YFSETQ. The J segment lost 1 base and the V segment lost 4 bases, leaving 9 bases of the junction unmatched. This CDR3 region has 17 residues.